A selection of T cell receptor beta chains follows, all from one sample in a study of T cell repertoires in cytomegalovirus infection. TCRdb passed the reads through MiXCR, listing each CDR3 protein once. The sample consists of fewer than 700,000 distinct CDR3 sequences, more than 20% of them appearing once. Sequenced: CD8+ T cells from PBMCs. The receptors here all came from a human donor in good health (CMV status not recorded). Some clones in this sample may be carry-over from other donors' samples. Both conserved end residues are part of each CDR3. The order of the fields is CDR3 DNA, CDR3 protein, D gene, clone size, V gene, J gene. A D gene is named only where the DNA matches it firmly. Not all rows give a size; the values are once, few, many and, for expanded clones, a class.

TGCAGCGTTGAAGAAAGGGATGGCTACACCTTC	CSVEERDGYTF	.	few	TRBV29-1	TRBJ1-2
TGTGCCAGCAGCAACGCCGGGTACGAGCAGTACTTC	CASSNAGYEQYF	.	many	TRBV6-2/TRBV6-3	TRBJ2-7
TGTGCCAGCAGCCCCGTTCGCAGCTGCTATAATTCACCCCTCCACTTT	CASSPVRSCYNSPLHF	.	.	TRBV7-8	TRBJ1-6
TGCGCCAGCAGCGTCGGACAGGGCACAAATCAGCCCCAGCATTTT	CASSVGQGTNQPQHF	TRBD1	.	TRBV5-1	TRBJ1-5
TGTGCCAGCAGTTCCGCCCCAGGGGGCCTGGGCTACACCTTC	CASSSAPGGLGYTF	TRBD1	.	TRBV6-6	TRBJ1-2
TGTGCCAGCAGCTTATCTGGACTAGTCTCCTACAATGAGCAGTTCTTC	CASSLSGLVSYNEQFF	TRBD2	many	TRBV7-2	TRBJ2-1
TGTGCCAGCAGTTACGGGGGGAGCTACACCTTC	CASSYGGSYTF	.	many	TRBV6-2/TRBV6-3	TRBJ1-2
TGTGCCAGCAGCTCCGAACAGGGGTCGGTACCAGGCTTT	CASSSEQGSVPGF	TRBD1	.	TRBV7-9	TRBJ1-1
TGTGCCAGCAGCTTACCACAGGTATCTGGGGCCAACGTCCTGACTTTC	CASSLPQVSGANVLTF	.	.	TRBV7-3	TRBJ2-6
TGTGCCAGCAGTGGGGACAGGGCCCACACCGGGGAGCTGTTTTTT	CASSGDRAHTGELFF	TRBD1	few	TRBV28	TRBJ2-2
TGCGCCAGCAGCTTGAATGGGGCTGGGGCCAACGTCCTGACTTTC	CASSLNGAGANVLTF	.	.	TRBV5-1	TRBJ2-6
TGTGCCACCAGCAGAACCTCTAGCTCCTACGAGCAGTACTTC	CATSRTSSSYEQYF	.	few	TRBV15	TRBJ2-7
TGTGCCAGCAGCCCCGTCAAAAAGGGAGAAAAACTGTTTTTT	CASSPVKKGEKLFF	.	many	TRBV7-9	TRBJ1-4
TGTGCCAGCAGTTTCTTGGACATTCGGAATGGCTACACCTTC	CASSFLDIRNGYTF	.	few	TRBV28	TRBJ1-2
TGTGCCAGCAACCCTGAGAACACCGGGGAGCTGTTTTTT	CASNPENTGELFF	.	few	TRBV12-3/TRBV12-4	TRBJ2-2
TGCGCCAGCAGCCAAACCGCCCAGGGCGAAGTGGGCACCGGGGAGCTGTTTTTT	CASSQTAQGEVGTGELFF	.	.	TRBV4-3	TRBJ2-2
TGTGCCAGCAGCCTTGGACTAGCGGGGGGCCGGGAGCAGTTCTTC	CASSLGLAGGREQFF	TRBD2	.	TRBV9	TRBJ2-1
TGTGCCAGCAGTCCAGCGGTAGCGGGGAAGGGAGATACGCAGTATTTT	CASSPAVAGKGDTQYF	TRBD2	few	TRBV28	TRBJ2-3
TGTGCCAGCAGTTACTGGGTAGCGGGGGGGAACTTGGAGTCGCAGTATTTT	CASSYWVAGGNLESQYF	TRBD2	.	TRBV6-5	TRBJ2-3
TGTGCCAGCAGGCCCGGGACAGGGACAGGGTTTTTT	CASRPGTGTGFF	TRBD1	few	TRBV28	TRBJ1-4
TGTGCCAGCAGTTTAGTTAGAACTCGGGGCACCGGGGAGCTGTTTTTT	CASSLVRTRGTGELFF	.	few	TRBV28	TRBJ2-2
TGCAGCGTGCCGGGACACCCATCTGGGGCCAACGTCCTGACTTTC	CSVPGHPSGANVLTF	.	.	TRBV29-1	TRBJ2-6
TGCGCCAGCAGCCCGACTAGCAACACCGGGGAGCTGTTTTTT	CASSPTSNTGELFF	TRBD2	few	TRBV4-1	TRBJ2-2
TGTGCCAGCAGTGAATATAGGAGCCGATCCTCGCGCACAGATACGCAGTATTTT	CASSEYRSRSSRTDTQYF	.	few	TRBV25-1	TRBJ2-3
TGTGCCAGCCGGTGGGGGGTAGGGAGTCAAGAGACCCAGTACTTC	CASRWGVGSQETQYF	.	.	TRBV12-3/TRBV12-4	TRBJ2-5
TGTGCCAGCAGTTACTCCGGGACAGGGAGAGGAAACACCATATATTTT	CASSYSGTGRGNTIYF	TRBD1	many	TRBV6-5	TRBJ1-3
TGTGCCAGCAGTTTGCCCCGGCCAGGGGGATCCGATACGCAGTATTTT	CASSLPRPGGSDTQYF	TRBD1	few	TRBV28	TRBJ2-3
TGTGCCAGCAGCTTAGATTTCCGGACCGCAGACTATGGCTACACCTTC	CASSLDFRTADYGYTF	.	.	TRBV7-9	TRBJ1-2
TGTGCCAGCAGTCCCCTCGGGACAGGGGTAGGCGTACGCCAGCCCCAGCATTTT	CASSPLGTGVGVRQPQHF	TRBD1	.	TRBV27	TRBJ1-5
TGTGCCAGCAGCTACCGGGACAGGGGGCCAAATGAGCAGTTCTTC	CASSYRDRGPNEQFF	TRBD1	.	TRBV14	TRBJ2-1
TGTGCCAGCAGCCTTCCGGGAGAAAGGAATGAGCAGTTCTTC	CASSLPGERNEQFF	.	.	TRBV6-6	TRBJ2-1
TGCAGCGCCGGGGGGAGTTCTAATGAGCAGTTCTTC	CSAGGSSNEQFF	TRBD2	.	TRBV29-1	TRBJ2-1
TGCAGTGCTAGACAGCGCAGGCTGCCCTACGAGCAGTACTTC	CSARQRRLPYEQYF	.	.	TRBV20-1	TRBJ2-7
TGTGCCAGCAGCCCTCAGCGGGGGCCCCCAGATACGCAGTATTTT	CASSPQRGPPDTQYF	TRBD2	many	TRBV7-2	TRBJ2-3
TGTGCCAGCAGCTCTCTAATGCAGGGTCGCACTGAAGCTTTCTTT	CASSSLMQGRTEAFF	.	.	TRBV28	TRBJ1-1
TGTGCCAGCAGTTTGTGGAGCACAGATACGCAGTATTTT	CASSLWSTDTQYF	.	few	TRBV28	TRBJ2-3
TGTGCCAGCAGCTCCGGACAGGGGGCGGCTGGCTACACCTTC	CASSSGQGAAGYTF	TRBD1	many	TRBV28	TRBJ1-2
TGCAGTGCTAGCTATGGCGGGGAGCTGTTTTTT	CSASYGGELFF	.	.	TRBV20-1	TRBJ2-2
TGCAGCGTTGTCGGGACGGTGAACACCGGGGAGCTGTTTTTT	CSVVGTVNTGELFF	.	few	TRBV29-1	TRBJ2-2
TGTGCCAGCACCGAACGGGGGGTTGGCTATGGCTACACCTTC	CASTERGVGYGYTF	.	few	TRBV5-6	TRBJ1-2
TGCGCCAGCAGCTTTTCTTCCCCGAGCTCCTACGAGCAGTACTTC	CASSFSSPSSYEQYF	.	.	TRBV5-1	TRBJ2-7
TGTGCCAGCAGCCCGACTAGCGGGGGGAGGCGCACAGATACGCAGTATTTT	CASSPTSGGRRTDTQYF	TRBD2	few	TRBV4-2	TRBJ2-3